This entry lists 12 T cell receptor beta chains sequenced from one sample in a study of cytomegalovirus exposure and HLA in healthy donors. The PCR made use of 60 Vbeta and 13 Jbeta primers. Libraries were prepared by immunoSEQ multiplex PCR; TCRdb keeps only in-frame clonotypes and omits some of them. The data hold 90,000 to 100,000 clones, with approximately 78% observed a single time. The sequenced sample consisted of PBMCs. These receptors were collected from a man in his forties or fifties in good health and CMV-seronegative.

This chain links TRBV30 with TRBJ2-1, with TRBD2 matching over 10 bases. V was pared by 4 bases and J by 3 bases, with 6 bases of the junction left unmatched. The CDR3 spans 15 residues. Germline-derived CDR1 and CDR2 are GTSNPN and SVGIG (reference sequence). CDR3 in DNA: TGTGCCTGGATGCAGACTAGCGGGTTCTACAATGAGCAGTTCTTC. Its protein product is CAWMQTSGFYNEQFF.

This clone occurred once. V is TRBV6-5 and J is TRBJ2-7; a possible D gene is TRBD1 (5 bases). This CDR3 is 14 amino acids long. Germline values: CDR1 MNHEY, CDR2 SVGAGI. Trimming cost V 7 bases and J 3 bases, with 16 bases left between them. The CDR3: CASKKGLFDYEQYF. Written as DNA, the CDR3 is TGTGCCAGCAAAAAGGGGCTTTTCGACTACGAGCAGTACTTC.

The chain joins TRBV19 to TRBJ1-1; unclear D gene. V was pared by 3 bases and J by 0 bases, with 5 bases between. The CDR3 is 13 amino acids. Germline V gene sequence: CDR1 LNHDA, CDR2 SQIVND (reference sequence). CDR3 residues: CASSMPVNTEAFF. The CDR3 bases are TGTGCCAGTAGTATGCCGGTGAACACTGAAGCTTTCTTT.

Judged by abundance, this clone is medium-sized. This chain links TRBV27 with TRBJ1-2; 7 positions agree with TRBD1. Trimming cost V 2 bases and J 1 base; bases outside gene matches: 1. The germline CDR1 and CDR2 sequences are MNHEY and SMNVEV (reference sequence). CDR3 length: 14 residues. CDR3 sequence reads: CASSLQGGNYGYTF. In DNA form, the CDR3 reads TGTGCCAGCAGTTTACAGGGGGGTAACTATGGCTACACCTTC.

This chain joins TRBV27 and TRBJ1-5, with 7 bases lining up with TRBD1. V shed 5 bases, J shed 2 bases, and the junction held 3 bases outside the gene matches. The CDR3 has 14 amino acids. Germline-derived CDR1 and CDR2 are MNHEY and SMNVEV (reference sequence). In DNA, the CDR3 is TGTGCCAGCAGTACAGGGGTGGGCAATCAGCCCCAGCATTTT. Its translation: CASSTGVGNQPQHF.

This chain uses TRBV5-1 with TRBJ2-2, with D maybe TRBD1 (6 bases). The germline V gene has CDR1 SGHRS and CDR2 YFSETQ. CDR3 size: 15 residues. V lost 4 bases and J lost 7, with 17 bases in between. As DNA, the CDR3 is TGCGCCAGCAGCGATCTGGGCAGGGGTATCGGGGAGCTGTTTTTT. This codes for CASSDLGRGIGELFF.

V and J are TRBV9 and TRBJ1-1; 9 bases map to TRBD1. CDR3 length: 16 amino acids. With V trimmed by 3 bases and J by 2 bases, 8 bases remained unmatched. Per germline, CDR1 SGDLS and CDR2 YYNGEE. CDR3 in amino acids: CASSERGTGPNTEAFF. CDR3 bases: TGTGCCAGCAGCGAACGGGGGACAGGGCCTAACACTGAAGCTTTCTTT.

This rearrangement joins TRBV2 to TRBJ1-6; tentative D call: TRBD1 (6 bases). The germline V and J ends were trimmed by 6 bases and 16 bases, with 13 bases remaining between them. The germline CDR1 and CDR2 sequences are SNHLY and FYNNEI. This CDR3 spans 11 amino acids. The CDR3 here is CASRTDRSLHF. CDR3 in DNA: TGTGCCAGCAGAACCGACAGGTCACTCCACTTT.

The chain recombines TRBV5-1 with TRBJ1-1; 9 bases align to TRBD1. Per the germline V gene, CDR1 is SGHRS and CDR2 is YFSETQ. The CDR3 is 13 residues long. Losses at the gene ends were 2 bases for V and 6 bases for J; bases not matched to a gene: 2. The CDR3, as DNA: TGCGCCAGCAGCTTCGACAGGGGGGCTGAAGCTTTCTTT. Protein: CASSFDRGAEAFF. The entire variable domain, with the rest obtained from reference TRBV5-1 and TRBJ1-1, is as follows: KAGVTQTPRYLIKTRGQQVTLSCSPISGHRSVSWYQQTPGQGLQFLFEYFSETQRNKGNFPGRFSGRQFSNSRSEMNVSTLELGDSALYLCASSFDRGAEAFFGQGTRLTVV.

The chain recombines TRBV27 with TRBJ1-1; the D is unclear. Germline loops: CDR1 MNHEY, CDR2 SMNVEV (reference sequence). Trimming stripped 3 bases from V and 0 bases from J, with 8 bases between. The CDR3 extends over 14 amino acids. In DNA form, the CDR3 reads TGTGCCAGCAGTTTCACAGTTTTGAACACTGAAGCTTTCTTT. Its translation: CASSFTVLNTEAFF.

The V call is TRBV7-9, the J call TRBJ1-1; 9 positions agree with TRBD1. Germline assignment: CDR1 SEHNR and CDR2 FQNEAQ (reference sequence). V was pared by 5 bases and J by 2 bases, with 3 bases of the junction left unmatched. This CDR3 is built from 14 residues. The CDR3 sequence: CASSRTGGNTEAFF. The CDR3 DNA is TGTGCCAGCAGCCGTACAGGGGGCAACACTGAAGCTTTCTTT.

This chain links TRBV5-1 with TRBJ2-2, with 8 nucleotides matching TRBD2. The germline CDR1 and CDR2 sequences are SGHRS and YFSETQ. This CDR3 is built from 13 residues. Germline trimming cut 4 bases from V and 7 bases from J; bases unmatched to any gene: 3. The CDR3 DNA reads TGCGCCAGCAGCCTCGCGGGGGGCGGGGAGCTGTTTTTT. It yields the protein CASSLAGGGELFF.